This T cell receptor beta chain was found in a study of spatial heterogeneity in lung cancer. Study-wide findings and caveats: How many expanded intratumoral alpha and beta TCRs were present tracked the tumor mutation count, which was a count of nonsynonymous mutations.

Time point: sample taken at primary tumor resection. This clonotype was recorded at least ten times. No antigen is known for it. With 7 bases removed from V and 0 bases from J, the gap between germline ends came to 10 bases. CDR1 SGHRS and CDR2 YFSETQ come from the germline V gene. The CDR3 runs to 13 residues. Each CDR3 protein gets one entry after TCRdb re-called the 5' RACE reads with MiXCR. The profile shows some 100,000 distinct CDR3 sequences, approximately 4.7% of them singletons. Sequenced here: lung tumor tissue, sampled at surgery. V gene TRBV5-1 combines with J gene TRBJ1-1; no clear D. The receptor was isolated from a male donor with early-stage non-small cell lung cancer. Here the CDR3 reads CASVADLNTEAFF. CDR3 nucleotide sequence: TGCGCCAGCGTAGCCGACTTGAACACTGAAGCTTTCTTT.